What follows are 29 T cell receptor beta chains derived from one specimen sequenced in a study of T cells in localized non-small cell lung cancer. The assay was immunoSEQ multiplex PCR, and TCRdb's table has in-frame clones only and misses some. The data show about 26,000 clones, approximately 90% seen once. The sample here was peripheral blood, taken before any cancer treatment. Receptors were obtained from a female donor aged 60 or older with stage II squamous cell lung carcinoma.

The V and J genes are TRBV11-3 and TRBJ2-5; possible D gene TRBD2, 5 bases. The CDR3 consists of 13 residues. Germline CDR1 and CDR2: SGHNT and YENEEA. Trimming removed 2 bases from V and 5 bases from J, with 9 bases in between. The CDR3 loop reads CASSLNSVETQYF. CDR3 DNA sequence: TGTGCCAGCAGCTTAAATAGCGTCGAGACCCAGTACTTC.

The chain has TRBV5-4 and TRBJ2-3; the D is unclear. The CDR3 is made up of 13 amino acids. Germline CDR1 reads SGHNT; CDR2 reads YYREEE (reference sequence). V was cut by 1 base and J by 6 bases, with 9 bases left in between. CDR3 sequence reads: CASSLPVVDTQYF. The DNA for the CDR3 is TGTGCCAGCAGCTTGCCGGTGGTGGATACGCAGTATTTT.

J is TRBJ1-1 and V is TRBV6-6; D possibly corresponds to TRBD1 (5 bases). The germline CDR1 and CDR2 sequences are MNHNY and SVGAGI (reference sequence). The CDR3 is 16 residues long. V gave up 5 bases and J gave up 1 base, with 17 bases separating them. The chain's CDR3 is CASSQMFLQENTEAFF. The CDR3 coding sequence is TGTGCCAGCAGTCAGATGTTCTTACAGGAGAACACTGAAGCTTTCTTT.

The genes are TRBV7-8 and TRBJ2-7; D is uncertain. Germline CDR1 reads SGHVS; CDR2 reads FQNEAQ. The CDR3 spans 11 residues. Trimming cost V 2 bases and J 3 bases, with 2 bases left between them. The CDR3, as DNA: TGTGCCAGCAGCTTATACTACGAGCAGTACTTC. It yields the protein CASSLYYEQYF.

This clone was seen more than once but under ten times. A read error may account for a junction end that differs from germline. The rearrangement uses TRBV6-1 and TRBJ2-1, with no clear D. The CDR3 extends over 9 amino acids. The germline gives CDR1 MNHNS, CDR2 SASEGT. The CDR3 region has the DNA TGTGCCAGATCCGTCCCGGTGGTCTTC. Residues: CARSVPVVF.

J is TRBJ1-5 and V is TRBV29-1; D is unclear. The V gene's germline CDR1 is SQVTM and CDR2 ANQGSEA. The CDR3 sequence is 13 residues long. The CDR3 DNA follows: TGCAGTCCTGAGGTAGGGATGGATCAGCCCCAGCATTTT. It is translated as CSPEVGMDQPQHF. The full variable domain, in which reference TRBV29-1 and TRBJ1-5 provide the parts outside the CDR3, is SAVISQKPSRDICQRGTSLTIQCQVDSQVTMMFWYRQQPGQSLTLIATANQGSEATYESGFVIDKFPISRPNLTFSTLTVSNMSPEDSSIYLCSPEVGMDQPQHFGDGTRLSIL.

This rearrangement joins TRBV5-6 to TRBJ2-7; D uncertain. Trimming removed 4 bases from V and 6 bases from J, with 20 bases in between. The CDR3 has 15 residues. CDR1 is SGHDT and CDR2 is YYEEEE in the germline V gene. The CDR3 loop reads CASSVQRQKLSEQYF. CDR3 DNA: TGTGCCAGCAGCGTACAAAGGCAGAAACTCTCCGAGCAGTACTTC.

The chain is built from TRBV18 and TRBJ1-4, with D tentatively TRBD1 (6 bases). With 2 bases removed from V and 4 bases from J, the gap between germline ends came to 11 bases. Germline lookup yields CDR1 KGHSH and CDR2 LQKENI. The CDR3 has 15 amino acids. CDR3 sequence: CASSPGTGLNEKLFF. The DNA for the CDR3 is TGTGCCAGCTCACCAGGCACAGGGCTTAATGAAAAACTGTTTTTT.

The CDR3: CASCSGTATNEKLFF. CDR3 DNA: TGCGCCAGCTGCTCCGGGACGGCAACTAATGAAAAACTGTTTTTT. The chain is built from TRBV10-2 and TRBJ1-4; possibly TRBD1 for D (5 bases). V shed 8 bases and J shed 0 bases, with 13 bases lying between them. CDR3 length: 15 amino acids. Germline V gene lookup returns CDR1 WSHSY and CDR2 SAAADI.

The chain has TRBV28 and TRBJ1-3; D gene ambiguous. Trimming pared 6 bases from V and 1 base from J, leaving 10 bases between. CDR3 length: 14 residues. Germline CDR1 MDHEN, CDR2 SYDVKM. The chain's CDR3 is CASSRGLSGNTIYF. The CDR3 region has the DNA TGTGCCAGCAGCCGTGGACTATCTGGAAACACCATATATTTT.

V gene TRBV7-9 combines with J gene TRBJ2-5; D remains ambiguous. V was cut by 1 base and J by 5 bases, with 8 bases left in between. The V gene's germline CDR1 is SEHNR and CDR2 FQNEAQ (reference sequence). The CDR3 consists of 13 residues. The CDR3, as DNA: TGTGCCAGCAGCTTAGATGGGGATGAGACCCAGTACTTC. This codes for CASSLDGDETQYF.

The chain employs TRBV6-1 and TRBJ2-5, with D perhaps assigned TRBD1 or TRBD2 (6 bases each). Trimming cost V 10 bases and J 5 bases, with 23 bases left between them. The CDR3 is 15 amino acids. Germline CDR1 reads MNHNS; CDR2 reads SASEGT. The CDR3 here is CAIGSKWGAPETQYF. Here the CDR3 DNA reads TGTGCCATCGGAAGTAAATGGGGGGCGCCGGAGACCCAGTACTTC.

The V and J genes are TRBV5-1 and TRBJ1-1, with 8 bases fitting TRBD1. CDR3 size: 11 residues. Trimming removed 3 bases from V and 10 bases from J; junction bases left unmatched: 2. The germline V gene has CDR1 SGHRS and CDR2 YFSETQ. CDR3 protein: CASSSTGGAFF. DNA for the CDR3: TGCGCCAGCAGCTCAACAGGGGGAGCTTTCTTT. The full variable domain, its missing parts supplied by reference TRBV5-1 and TRBJ1-1, is KAGVTQTPRYLIKTRGQQVTLSCSPISGHRSVSWYQQTPGQGLQFLFEYFSETQRNKGNFPGRFSGRQFSNSRSEMNVSTLELGDSALYLCASSSTGGAFFGQGTRLTVV.

In its sample, this clone was seen once. V and J are TRBV6-1 and TRBJ1-4; D is unresolved. The V gene lost 4 bases and the J gene lost 0 bases, with 6 bases spanning the gap. The CDR3 runs to 14 residues. CDR1 is MNHNS, CDR2 SASEGT, per germline. The CDR3 bases are TGTGCCAGCAGTGCTCGGGCAACTAATGAAAAACTGTTTTTT. Translation: CASSARATNEKLFF.

J is TRBJ2-7 and V is TRBV18; D gene uncertain. CDR3 length: 13 amino acids. The germline V gene has CDR1 KGHSH and CDR2 LQKENI. V lost 2 bases, J lost 10 bases, and 15 bases lay in between. CDR3 sequence: CASSPGRQWGQYF. CDR3 bases: TGTGCCAGCTCACCAGGCCGCCAGTGGGGACAGTACTTC.

The chain joins TRBV5-4 to TRBJ2-1, with 11 bases fitting TRBD2. The CDR3 is 16 amino acids. Germline V gene sequence: CDR1 SGHNT, CDR2 YYREEE (reference sequence). Trimming cost V 6 bases and J 4 bases; bases outside gene matches: 9. CDR3 sequence reads: CASTFSGGAPYNEQFF. In DNA form, the CDR3 reads TGTGCCAGCACCTTTAGCGGGGGGGCCCCATACAATGAGCAGTTCTTC.

Concerning this clone itself: The sample has other DNA sequences that encode this CDR3 too. V and J are TRBV5-1 and TRBJ2-7; the match to TRBD2 covers 14 bases. This CDR3 contains 16 residues. V was pared by 4 bases and J by 5 bases, with 8 bases of the junction left unmatched. Germline V lookup: CDR1 SGHRS, CDR2 YFSETQ. As DNA, the CDR3 is TGCGCCAGCAGCCCGGGACTAGCGGGAGCCTCGGACGAGCAGTACTTC. It specifies CASSPGLAGASDEQYF.

The chain employs TRBV28 and TRBJ2-2; D unclear. The CDR3 sequence is 12 residues long. The V gene lost 3 bases and the J gene lost 4 bases, with 3 bases spanning the gap. Germline values: CDR1 MDHEN, CDR2 SYDVKM. Written as DNA, the CDR3 is TGTGCCAGCAGTTTGAGCACCGGGGAGCTGTTTTTT. As protein: CASSLSTGELFF.

The chain has TRBV5-6 and TRBJ2-1; D is possibly TRBD1 (6 bases). Germline V CDR1 and CDR2: SGHDT, YYEEEE. The CDR3 loop spans 13 amino acids. V was pared by 2 bases and J by 10 bases, with 13 bases between. CDR3 sequence reads: CASSFSGVGEQFF. The CDR3 DNA reads as TGTGCCAGCAGCTTCTCAGGGGTTGGAGAGCAGTTCTTC.

The chain uses TRBV30 and TRBJ2-7; a possible D gene is TRBD2 (6 bases). CDR1 and CDR2 (germline): GTSNPN, SVGIG (reference sequence). CDR3 length: 15 amino acids. Trimming left V 0 bases short and J 3 bases short, with 15 bases between. CDR3 nucleotides: TGTGCCTGGAGTGTAGGACTATTTGGCCTCTACGAGCAGTACTTC. This sequence encodes CAWSVGLFGLYEQYF.

The rearrangement links TRBV6-1 to TRBJ2-7; TRBD1 matches 9 bases. The V segment lost 7 bases and the J segment 1 base; nucleotides outside the gene matches: 8. This CDR3 contains 15 residues. Germline loops: CDR1 MNHNS, CDR2 SASEGT. As DNA, the CDR3 is TGTGCCAGCACCTCGTCGACAGGGGGGTCCTACGAGCAGTACTTC. It translates to CASTSSTGGSYEQYF.

This CDR3 is CSVADSFYGYTF. CDR3 bases: TGCAGCGTGGCCGACAGTTTCTATGGCTACACCTTC. V usage is TRBV29-1 and J usage is TRBJ1-2, with D possibly being TRBD1 (5 bases). Trimming stripped 6 bases from V and 4 bases from J, with 12 bases between. Germline V gene lookup returns CDR1 SQVTM and CDR2 ANQGSEA. The CDR3 has 12 residues. The variable domain in full, with the rest retrieved from reference TRBV29-1 and TRBJ1-2, is SAVISQKPSRDICQRGTSLTIQCQVDSQVTMMFWYRQQPGQSLTLIATANQGSEATYESGFVIDKFPISRPNLTFSTLTVSNMSPEDSSIYLCSVADSFYGYTFGSGTRLTVV.

This chain links TRBV6-1 with TRBJ2-1; 13 nucleotides align to TRBD2. CDR3 size: 15 residues. Germline V CDR1 and CDR2: MNHNS, SASEGT. Losses at the gene ends were 3 bases for V and 7 bases for J; bases not matched to a gene: 3. CDR3 region: CASSETSGRRNEQFF. The CDR3 DNA is TGTGCCAGCAGTGAGACTAGCGGGAGGCGGAATGAGCAGTTCTTC.

This rearrangement joins TRBV30 to TRBJ1-2, with TRBD1 matching over 10 bases. V was pared by 0 bases and J by 13 bases, with 8 bases of the junction left unmatched. This CDR3 has 13 amino acids. Germline-derived CDR1 and CDR2 are GTSNPN and SVGIG (reference sequence). The CDR3 loop is CAWSVPGTGAATF. The CDR3 DNA reads as TGTGCCTGGAGTGTTCCGGGGACAGGGGCGGCCACCTTC. The full variable domain, completed using reference TRBV30 and TRBJ1-2, is SQTIHQWPATLVQPVGSPLSLECTVEGTSNPNLYWYRQAAGRGLQLLFYSVGIGQISSEVPQNLSASRPQDRQFILSSKKLLLSDSGFYLCAWSVPGTGAATFGSGTRLTVV.

The CDR3 loop is CASSQEGRLRSGNTIYF. The DNA for the CDR3 is TGCGCCAGCAGCCAGGAGGGACGTCTTAGATCTGGAAACACCATATATTTT. The chain links TRBV4-3 to TRBJ1-3, with D perhaps matching TRBD1 (5 bases). Trimming removed 3 bases at V and 1 base at J, with 16 bases between. In germline, CDR1 is LGHNA, CDR2 YSLEER. CDR3 length: 17 amino acids.

The chain links TRBV11-2 to TRBJ1-4; tentatively, D is TRBD1 (5 bases). V was pared by 5 bases and J by 1 base, with 14 bases between. The length of the CDR3 is 16 residues. In germline, CDR1 is SGHAT, CDR2 FQNNGV. The CDR3 here is CASSLAWQGTNEKLFF. For the CDR3, the DNA is TGTGCCAGCAGCCTGGCGTGGCAGGGAACTAATGAAAAACTGTTTTTT.

The CDR3 spells CASSLGTGAASYEQYF. The DNA of the CDR3 is TGTGCCAGCAGCTTAGGAACAGGGGCGGCATCTTACGAGCAGTACTTC. The chain links TRBV7-9 to TRBJ2-7, with TRBD1 matching over 7 bases. Germline values: CDR1 SEHNR, CDR2 FQNEAQ (reference sequence). This CDR3 is built from 16 residues. V trimming: 1 base; J trimming: 4 bases; junction bases outside the gene matches: 10.

The V gene is TRBV5-1, the J gene TRBJ2-3; the match to TRBD2 covers 11 bases. Germline V lookup: CDR1 SGHRS, CDR2 YFSETQ. The CDR3 is made up of 16 amino acids. V lost 3 bases to trimming and J lost 3 bases; unmatched junction nucleotides: 6. CDR3 DNA: TGCGCCAGCAGCTCACAGACTAGCGGGGTAACAGATACGCAGTATTTT. It translates to CASSSQTSGVTDTQYF.

This sequence joins TRBV6-1 and TRBJ2-2, with D possibly being TRBD2 (6 bases). The CDR3 has 16 amino acids. The germline gives CDR1 MNHNS, CDR2 SASEGT. Trimming removed 4 bases from V and 1 base from J, with 13 bases in between. The CDR3 nucleotides read TGTGCCAGCAGTGCTCTGGCGGGACGGAACACCGGGGAGCTGTTTTTT. Protein: CASSALAGRNTGELFF.